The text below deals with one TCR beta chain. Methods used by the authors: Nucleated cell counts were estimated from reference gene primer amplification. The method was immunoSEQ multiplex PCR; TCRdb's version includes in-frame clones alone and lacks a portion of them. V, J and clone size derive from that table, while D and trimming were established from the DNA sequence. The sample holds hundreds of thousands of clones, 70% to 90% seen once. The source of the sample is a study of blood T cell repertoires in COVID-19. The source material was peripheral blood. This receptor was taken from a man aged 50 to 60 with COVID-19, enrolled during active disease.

The CDR3 DNA follows: TGTGCCAGCAGCTTAGAAGGTTCGGGGTCCAAAAACATTCAGTACTTC. Its translation is CASSLEGSGSKNIQYF. The rearrangement links TRBV7-9 to TRBJ2-4; the D gene is possibly TRBD2 (5 bases). The CDR3 contains 16 residues. The V gene's germline CDR1 is SEHNR and CDR2 FQNEAQ (reference sequence). The V gene lost 1 base and the J gene lost 2 bases, with 12 bases spanning the gap. The entire variable domain, with the rest obtained from reference TRBV7-9 and TRBJ2-4, is as follows: DTGVSQNPRHKITKRGQNVTFRCDPISEHNRLYWYRQTLGQGPEFLTYFQNEAQLEKSRLLSDRFSAERPKGSFSTLEIQRTEQGDSAMYLCASSLEGSGSKNIQYFGAGTRLSVL.